These 18 T cell receptor beta chains were sequenced from one sample in a study of OX40 agonist ivuxolimab in advanced cancers. Sequencing used immunoSEQ multiplex PCR; TCRdb keeps in-frame clones, though not all of them. The sample carries 60,000 or so clones, 80% to 90% recorded once. The material sequenced was CD4+ or CD8+ T cells sorted from blood, taken in a trial of the OX40 agonist ivuxolimab. Source of these receptors: an adult with an advanced solid tumor such as melanoma, head and neck, liver or kidney cancer.

V and J are TRBV5-8 and TRBJ1-2; the D is unclear. CDR3 length: 14 residues. Germline lookup yields CDR1 SGHTS and CDR2 YDEGEE. Trimming stripped 10 bases from V and 4 bases from J, with 20 bases between. The DNA of the CDR3 is TGTGCCTCCTTTGAGATAGGAGGGCCCTATGGCTACACCTTC. As protein: CASFEIGGPYGYTF.

The chain has TRBV7-9 and TRBJ2-1; D is unresolved. Looked up from germline, CDR1 is SEHNR and CDR2 is FQNEAQ (reference sequence). Trimming removed 4 bases from V and 0 bases from J, with 4 bases in between. The CDR3 sequence is 13 residues long. CDR3 coding DNA: TGTGCCAGCAGCTCCGGCTCCTACAATGAGCAGTTCTTC. Its translation: CASSSGSYNEQFF.

The gene calls are TRBV13 and TRBJ2-1, with 9 positions matching TRBD2. The CDR3 is 16 residues long. Germline values: CDR1 PRHDT, CDR2 FYEKMQ (reference sequence). Trimming cost V 4 bases and J 8 bases; bases outside gene matches: 12. The CDR3 loop is CASSSSIAGVGDEQFF. Here the CDR3 DNA reads TGTGCCAGCAGCTCCTCGATAGCGGGAGTCGGGGATGAGCAGTTCTTC.

The CDR3 is CASRRQTPYNSPLHF. The CDR3 DNA reads TGTGCCAGCAGGAGACAGACTCCCTATAATTCACCCCTCCACTTT. The chain joins TRBV27 to TRBJ1-6; D possibly corresponds to TRBD1 (5 bases). The CDR3 runs to 15 residues. The V end lost 6 bases, the J end lost 2 bases, and 11 bases lay between the germline ends. Germline loops: CDR1 MNHEY, CDR2 SMNVEV (reference sequence).

The genes are TRBV6-1 and TRBJ2-2, with TRBD2 identical over 13 bases. The CDR3 contains 16 residues. CDR1 and CDR2 from the germline V gene are MNHNS and SASEGT. V shed 4 bases, J shed 5 bases, and the junction held 4 bases outside the gene matches. CDR3 in amino acids: CASSGTSGGATGELFF. The CDR3 DNA sequence: TGTGCCAGCAGTGGCACTAGCGGGGGGGCAACCGGGGAGCTGTTTTTT.

V usage is TRBV5-6 and J usage is TRBJ2-1, with no clear D. Between the trimmed V and J ends, which lost 4 bases and 2 bases, there was a span of 16 bases. CDR3 length equals 16 residues. The V gene's germline CDR1 is SGHDT and CDR2 YYEEEE. The CDR3 is CASSGIPPHTYNEQFF. In DNA form, the CDR3 reads TGTGCCAGCAGCGGCATCCCTCCTCACACCTACAATGAGCAGTTCTTC.

A single count supports this clone. The chain links TRBV29-1 to TRBJ2-1, with 7 bases fitting TRBD2. This CDR3 has 15 residues. From germline, CDR1 is SQVTM and CDR2 ANQGSEA. The ends lost 0 bases at V and 4 bases at J; junction bases unmatched: 6. CDR3 coding DNA: TGCAGCGTTGAAGATCACCCGGGGGGTTACAATGAGCAGTTCTTC. Residues: CSVEDHPGGYNEQFF.

This chain connects TRBV9 to TRBJ1-4, with unresolved D. CDR1 is SGDLS and CDR2 is YYNGEE in the germline V gene. Trimming removed 0 bases at V and 6 bases at J, with 9 bases between. CDR3 size: 14 residues. The CDR3 sequence is CASSVEWRDEKLFF. DNA of the CDR3: TGTGCCAGCAGCGTAGAGTGGAGGGATGAAAAACTGTTTTTT. Looking up the rest from reference TRBV9 and TRBJ1-4 gives the full variable domain: DSGVTQTPKHLITATGQRVTLRCSPRSGDLSVYWYQQSLDQGLQFLIQYYNGEERAKGNILERFSAQQFPDLHSELNLSSLELGDSALYFCASSVEWRDEKLFFGSGTQLSVL.

The chain uses TRBV14 and TRBJ1-1, with 7 bases aligning to TRBD1. Germline CDR1 reads SGHDN; CDR2 reads FVKESK. V trimming: 1 base; J trimming: 0 bases; junction bases outside the gene matches: 2. The CDR3 is made up of 15 amino acids. The CDR3 nucleotides are TGTGCCAGCAGCCAAGTCGGGACAGTGAACACTGAAGCTTTCTTT. Its protein product is CASSQVGTVNTEAFF.

This clone showed up just a few times. In DNA form, the CDR3 reads TGTGCCAGCAGCGTAGTAGTTGCGGACACTGAAGCTTTCTTT. It translates to CASSVVVADTEAFF. The J gene is TRBJ1-1, the V gene TRBV9; D remains unclear. Trimming took 0 bases from V and 3 from J, leaving 9 bases between them. CDR3 length: 14 amino acids. Germline loops: CDR1 SGDLS, CDR2 YYNGEE.

This chain joins TRBV10-2 and TRBJ1-2, with D perhaps matching TRBD1 (5 bases). The V end was cut by 0 bases, the J end by 3 bases, with 11 bases between. The germline CDR1 and CDR2 sequences are WSHSY and SAAADI. The CDR3 consists of 15 residues. CDR3 in amino acids: CASSESTEVYYGYTF. The CDR3 nucleotides read TGCGCCAGCAGTGAGTCGACAGAAGTTTACTATGGCTACACCTTC.

The chain joins TRBV7-8 to TRBJ2-1, with D possibly being TRBD1 (5 bases). This CDR3 comprises 15 residues. CDR1 and CDR2 (germline): SGHVS, FQNEAQ. Trimming shortened V by 0 bases and J by 3 bases, and 9 bases separated the two germline ends. The CDR3 here is CASSLARQGYNEQFF. CDR3 coding DNA: TGTGCCAGCAGCTTAGCGCGCCAGGGCTACAATGAGCAGTTCTTC.

The chain links TRBV7-9 to TRBJ2-2; 8 bases are shared with TRBD2. The CDR3 is made up of 16 amino acids. The germline gives CDR1 SEHNR, CDR2 FQNEAQ (reference sequence). Trimming cost V 5 bases and J 5 bases; bases outside gene matches: 10. The CDR3 DNA is TGTGCCAGCAGCCCGATTAGCGGGGAGGGGACCGGGGAGCTGTTTTTT. Protein sequence: CASSPISGEGTGELFF.

The table lists this clone with a count of one. Other DNA sequences within the sample encode an identical CDR3. The chain is built from TRBV10-3 and TRBJ2-1; 12 bases align to TRBD2. The CDR3 loop spans 16 amino acids. V dropped 2 bases and J dropped 5; count of bases not matched to a gene: 4. Germline lookup yields CDR1 ENHRY and CDR2 SYGVKD. CDR3 in DNA: TGTGCCATCAGTGAGCAACTAGCGGGGGGAAACAATGAGCAGTTCTTC. This translates into CAISEQLAGGNNEQFF.

The chain couples TRBV10-3 to TRBJ2-1; no firm D call. The germline V gene has CDR1 ENHRY and CDR2 SYGVKD. The CDR3 consists of 13 residues. V was cut by 8 bases and J by 0 bases, with 8 bases left in between. This chain's CDR3 is CAILTDSYNEQFF. The CDR3 region has the DNA TGTGCCATCCTAACAGACTCCTACAATGAGCAGTTCTTC.

This clone was observed a handful of times. The rearrangement uses TRBV29-1 and TRBJ2-1; D perhaps matches TRBD1 (6 bases). The germline gives CDR1 SQVTM, CDR2 ANQGSEA. CDR3 length: 14 residues. With 2 bases removed from V and 0 bases from J, the gap between germline ends came to 8 bases. DNA of the CDR3: TGCAGCGTTGAACAGGGGCTCTCCTACAATGAGCAGTTCTTC. This encodes CSVEQGLSYNEQFF.

The genes are TRBV7-9 and TRBJ2-1, with D unclear. Germline V lookup: CDR1 SEHNR, CDR2 FQNEAQ (reference sequence). With 3 bases removed from V and 3 bases from J, the gap between germline ends came to 6 bases. The CDR3 is made up of 13 amino acids. The CDR3, as DNA: TGTGCCAGCAGCTTTGGGGACTACAATGAGCAGTTCTTC. It translates to CASSFGDYNEQFF.

The rearrangement uses TRBV9 and TRBJ2-3; D unclear. Trimming took off 4 bases at V and 2 bases at J, with 11 bases between the two ends. The CDR3 spans 14 residues. CDR1 and CDR2 from the germline V gene are SGDLS and YYNGEE. The CDR3 nucleotides read TGTGCCAGCAGCCCCGTACGTGTCACAGATACGCAGTATTTT. Protein product: CASSPVRVTDTQYF.